The rows below give T cell receptor beta chains drawn from one sample of a study of tumor-infiltrating lymphocytes in primary liver carcinoma. TCRdb re-called the multiplex PCR reads with MiXCR, one entry per CDR3 protein. The sample carries more than 100,000 distinct CDR3 sequences, 55% to 65% recorded once. Sequencing was done on a sample of liver tumor tissue from sampling region 1. The receptors derive from a woman in her sixties or seventies with primary liver carcinoma and hepatitis B virus infection. The CDR3 runs from the conserved cysteine through the conserved F or W. D genes are given only for firm matches. Not every row has a clone size; where given, it reads once, few, many or a size class.

V gene: TRBV6-2/TRBV6-3
J gene: TRBJ2-7
clone size: many
D gene: TRBD1
CDR3 protein: CASSPGTGYYEQYF
CDR3 DNA: TGTGCCAGCAGCCCCGGGACAGGGTATTACGAGCAGTACTTC

V gene: TRBV11-2
J gene: TRBJ2-7
clone size: -
D gene: -
CDR3 protein: CISSLGSGASGYEQYF
CDR3 DNA: TGTATCAGCAGCTTAGGATCGGGGGCTAGCGGCTACGAGCAGTACTTC

V gene: TRBV11-2
J gene: TRBJ2-7
clone size: -
D gene: -
CDR3 protein: CASSLVPGKVYGQYF
CDR3 DNA: TGTGCCAGCAGCTTAGTACCAGGGAAGGTCTACGGGCAGTACTTC

V gene: TRBV7-9
J gene: TRBJ2-7
clone size: -
D gene: -
CDR3 protein: CASSLAGVNEQYF
CDR3 DNA: TGTGCCAGCAGCTTAGCGGGAGTCAACGAGCAGTACTTC

V gene: TRBV4-1
J gene: TRBJ2-1
clone size: -
D gene: -
CDR3 protein: CTSSQPHREGREQFF
CDR3 DNA: TGCACCAGCAGCCAACCGCACAGGGAAGGTCGGGAGCAGTTCTTC

V gene: TRBV6-6
J gene: TRBJ2-3
clone size: once
D gene: -
CDR3 protein: CASSTIRGGTQYF
CDR3 DNA: TGTGCCAGCAGTACAATTAGGGGAGGTACACAGTATTTT

V gene: TRBV11-2
J gene: TRBJ2-1
clone size: -
D gene: -
CDR3 protein: CASSLTPTTISNDEQFF
CDR3 DNA: TGTGCAAGCAGCTTAACCCCGACAACGATCTCCAACGATGAGCAGTTCTTC

V gene: TRBV10-2
J gene: TRBJ2-7
clone size: medium-sized
D gene: -
CDR3 protein: CASSVQSGSYEQYF
CDR3 DNA: TGCGCCAGCAGTGTACAAAGCGGGTCCTACGAGCAGTACTTC

V gene: TRBV24-1
J gene: TRBJ2-5
clone size: few
D gene: -
CDR3 protein: CATSDPTLGPVQTQYF
CDR3 DNA: TGTGCCACCAGTGATCCCACCCTCGGACCTGTGCAGACCCAGTACTTC

V gene: TRBV11-2
J gene: TRBJ2-3
clone size: -
D gene: -
CDR3 protein: CASSRVTGTSGGRQYF
CDR3 DNA: TGTGCCAGCAGCCGAGTGACTGGAACCTCGGGCGGCAGGCAGTATTTT

V gene: TRBV5-6
J gene: TRBJ1-6
clone size: -
D gene: TRBD1
CDR3 protein: CASSLDPYRQGAGSPLHF
CDR3 DNA: TGTGCCAGCAGCTTGGATCCCTATCGACAGGGAGCCGGATCACCCCTCCACTTT

V gene: TRBV11-2
J gene: TRBJ1-2
clone size: few
D gene: -
CDR3 protein: CASSLGTGDAYTF
CDR3 DNA: TGTGCCAGCAGCTTAGGGACGGGGGATGCCTACACCTTC

V gene: TRBV25-1
J gene: TRBJ2-1
clone size: -
D gene: TRBD2
CDR3 protein: CASSAGTRRGEQFF
CDR3 DNA: TGTGCCAGCAGTGCGGGGACTAGAAGGGGTGAGCAGTTCTTC

V gene: TRBV6-5
J gene: TRBJ2-2
clone size: -
D gene: TRBD2
CDR3 protein: CASRPGGFRELFF
CDR3 DNA: TGTGCCAGCAGACCGGGGGGGTTCAGGGAGCTGTTCTTT

V gene: TRBV12-3/TRBV12-4
J gene: TRBJ2-3
clone size: -
D gene: TRBD2
CDR3 protein: CASSLELLAGLPDTQYF
CDR3 DNA: TGTGCCAGCAGTTTGGAGTTACTAGCGGGCCTCCCGGATACGCAGTATTTT

V gene: TRBV30
J gene: TRBJ1-5
clone size: -
D gene: -
CDR3 protein: CAWSVRDMFTSDGQPQHF
CDR3 DNA: TGTGCCTGGAGTGTAAGGGACATGTTTACAAGTGACGGTCAGCCCCAGCATTTT

V gene: TRBV29-1
J gene: TRBJ2-3
clone size: -
D gene: -
CDR3 protein: CNTTRGLGDTQYF
CDR3 DNA: TGCAACACCACTAGGGGGTTGGGGGATACGCAGTATTTT

V gene: TRBV11-2
J gene: TRBJ2-2
clone size: -
D gene: -
CDR3 protein: CASSSLSRTRVALNTGELFF
CDR3 DNA: TGTGCCAGCAGTTCCCTATCCAGGACCCGAGTAGCGTTGAACACCGGGGAGCTGTTTTTT

V gene: TRBV14
J gene: TRBJ1-6
clone size: -
D gene: -
CDR3 protein: CASSQDSGRSPLHF
CDR3 DNA: TGTGCCAGCAGCCAAGATTCAGGAAGGTCACCCCTCCACTTT

V gene: TRBV6-1
J gene: TRBJ1-5
clone size: -
D gene: -
CDR3 protein: CASDERQGYQPQHF
CDR3 DNA: TGTGCCAGCGATGAAAGGCAGGGGTATCAGCCCCAACATTTT

V gene: TRBV11-2
J gene: TRBJ2-2
clone size: -
D gene: -
CDR3 protein: CASSSESRFTGELFF
CDR3 DNA: TGTGCCAGCAGCTCAGAGTCACGGTTCACCGGGGAGCTGTTTTTT

V gene: TRBV6-6
J gene: TRBJ2-2
clone size: many
D gene: TRBD1
CDR3 protein: CASSYSKDRVTNTGELFF
CDR3 DNA: TGTGCCAGCAGTTACTCGAAGGACAGGGTAACGAACACCGGGGAGCTGTTTTTT

V gene: TRBV11-2
J gene: TRBJ2-1
clone size: many
D gene: TRBD2
CDR3 protein: CASSPVRASGYNEQFF
CDR3 DNA: TGTGCCAGCAGCCCCGTTCGGGCTAGCGGTTACAATGAGCAGTTCTTC

V gene: TRBV12-3/TRBV12-4
J gene: TRBJ2-7
clone size: many
D gene: -
CDR3 protein: CASSPGQSLGEQYF
CDR3 DNA: TGTGCCAGCAGCCCCGGACAGTCCCTAGGGGAGCAGTACTTC

V gene: TRBV6-1
J gene: TRBJ1-2
clone size: many
D gene: -
CDR3 protein: CASSEAQGFRYGYTF
CDR3 DNA: TGTGCCAGCAGTGAAGCGCAGGGGTTTCGGTATGGCTACACCTTC

V gene: TRBV14
J gene: TRBJ1-1
clone size: many
D gene: -
CDR3 protein: CASSPAGVDTEAFF
CDR3 DNA: TGTGCCAGCAGCCCGGCTGGTGTGGACACTGAAGCTTTCTTT

V gene: TRBV11-2
J gene: TRBJ2-2
clone size: -
D gene: -
CDR3 protein: CASSLERGSRELFF
CDR3 DNA: TGTGCCAGCAGCTTAGAGAGGGGGTCCCGGGAGCTGTTTTTT

V gene: TRBV28
J gene: TRBJ2-3
clone size: -
D gene: -
CDR3 protein: CASSTSGLLITQYF
CDR3 DNA: TGTGCCAGCAGCACCTCGGGACTCCTCATTACGCAGTATTTT